The clone carrying this T cell receptor beta chain was seen a single time. The antigen is unknown. This CDR3 is 14 amino acids long. Germline CDR1 and CDR2: MNHGY and SAAAGT. V lost 5 bases, J lost 4 bases, and 5 bases stayed unmatched. These data originate in a study of graft-versus-host responses after intestinal transplantation. Whole-study context: Anti-thymocyte globulin served as induction for all recipients, who then took tacrolimus and steroids for approximately 3 years.

The study, taken as a whole, reports: Declines in HvG clones occurring early post-transplant were associated with peak circulating GvH clone levels. Some GvH clones were seen earlier in gut or blood, suggesting intestinal origin.

The table came from immunoSEQ multiplex PCR; TCRdb's copy has only in-frame clones and leaves some out. The data show about 20,000 clones, with more than 85% seen just once and 0.65% to 1% held by the top ten. Sequences were derived from PBMCs, sampled 23 days after intestinal transplant. V is TRBV6-8 and J is TRBJ1-5; 7 bases fit TRBD1. The sequence derives from a human patient who received an intestinal transplant, so some T cells may come from the graft donor. CDR3 in amino acids: CASSPQTGNQPQHF. In DNA, the CDR3 is TGTGCCAGCAGTCCACAGACAGGGAATCAGCCCCAGCATTTT.